Given below is one T cell receptor (beta chain) in context. The sample is drawn from a study of PD-L1 blockade in urothelial cancer. Noted time point: peripheral blood 6 weeks after treatment start. Profiled with immunoSEQ multiplex PCR; TCRdb holds only in-frame clones, not every one. The data show more than 60,000 clones, roughly 86% seen once. V lost 3 bases, J lost 9 bases, and 19 bases lay in between. From germline, CDR1 is SGHRS and CDR2 YFSETQ. The CDR3 contains 15 residues. This clonotype originated in a man in his fifties or sixties with urothelial cancer. The specimen comprised PBMCs, sampled around atezolizumab (anti-PD-L1) treatment. The rearrangement links TRBV5-1 to TRBJ2-1, with a tentative D call TRBD1 (6 bases). DNA for the CDR3: TGCGCCAGCAGCTCCCTGGGGGTTGAGGACAGTGAGCAGTTCTTC. Translating gives CASSSLGVEDSEQFF.